Reported below is one T cell receptor beta chain. The source of the sample is a study of OX40 agonist ivuxolimab in advanced cancers. Study summary: Dose-escalation patients had hepatocellular carcinoma, melanoma, renal cell or head and neck cancer.

The table came from immunoSEQ multiplex PCR; TCRdb's copy has only in-frame clones and leaves some out. The data show 70,000 to 85,000 clones, around 94% seen once. Exclusion applied to patients with autoimmune disease history or systemic immunosuppression. Sequenced material: CD4+ or CD8+ T cells sorted from blood, taken in a trial of the OX40 agonist ivuxolimab. This sequence originates from an adult with an advanced solid tumor such as melanoma, head and neck, liver or kidney cancer.

The CDR3 DNA follows: TGTGCCAGCTCCCACAGGGCGAAGACTGAAGCTTTCTTT. Protein product: CASSHRAKTEAFF. The V gene is TRBV28, the J gene TRBJ1-1; possible D gene TRBD1, 6 bases. This CDR3 is 13 amino acids long. The germline V gene has CDR1 MDHEN and CDR2 SYDVKM. The V and J ends lost 8 bases and 5 bases respectively, with 15 bases between them.